The source of this T cell receptor beta chain is a study of shared clonotypes between healthy human individuals. Study information: Ranging from 18 to 49 in age, donors were two women and three men. Study-wide results and limits: Blood was the only sampled material, and tissue repertoires likely differ. Few donors limited the genetic and exposure-history diversity represented. Sharing of clonotypes among donors was expected to vary with sequencing depth.

Turning to this clone: What it recognizes is unknown.

The CDR3 consists of 15 residues. Germline V gene data show CDR1 as SGHRS and CDR2 as YFSETQ. Some clones are missing from TCRdb's copy, which holds only in-frame ones; the method was immunoSEQ multiplex PCR. The table includes about 450,000 clones, about 80% detected once. This sequence originates from a woman between 40 and 50 years old in good health. Some clones in this sample may be carry-over from other donors' samples. The chain uses TRBV5-1 and TRBJ2-5; 12 bases match TRBD1. Judging by the DNA end, TRBJ2-7 fits better; the J call may be wrong. The sequenced sample was PBMCs. CDR3 bases: TGCGCCAGCAGCTTGTCCGGGACAGGGGGCAACGAGCAGTACTTC. It yields the protein CASSLSGTGGNEQYF.